The 19 T cell receptor beta chains below come from one sample, sequenced in a study of cytomegalovirus exposure and HLA in healthy donors. PCR employed 60 Vbeta and 13 Jbeta primers. The data were produced by immunoSEQ multiplex PCR, yet TCRdb's version contains in-frame clones alone and is incomplete. The top ten clones hold roughly 2.7% of a sample with about 100,000 clones, about 70% of them seen once. Sequencing input: PBMCs. Receptor source: a man aged 45-60 years in good health and CMV-seropositive.

This clone was observed a few times. The sample holds other DNA sequences that translate to the same CDR3. The chain combines TRBV11-3 with TRBJ2-3; 9 bases are shared with TRBD1. The V segment lost 5 bases and the J segment 0 bases; nucleotides outside the gene matches: 6. Germline V gene data show CDR1 as SGHNT and CDR2 as YENEEA. The CDR3 length is 16 residues. The CDR3 loop reads CASSRGTGYSTDTQYF. CDR3 nucleotide sequence: TGTGCCAGCAGCCGAGGGACAGGGTATAGCACAGATACGCAGTATTTT.

This clone has more than one count but fewer than ten. The genes are TRBV18 and TRBJ2-7; tentatively, D is TRBD2 (7 bases). The CDR3 length is 16 residues. From germline, CDR1 is KGHSH and CDR2 LQKENI. Trimming removed 2 bases at V and 0 bases at J, with 14 bases between. CDR3 nucleotides: TGTGCCAGCTCACCATCGGGCCGGGGGGCCTCCTACGAGCAGTACTTC. This translates into CASSPSGRGASYEQYF. Together with reference TRBV18 and TRBJ2-7, the CDR3 gives the full variable domain: NAGVMQNPRHLVRRRGQEARLRCSPMKGHSHVYWYRQLPEEGLKFMVYLQKENIIDESGMPKERFSAEFPKEGPSILRIQQVVRGDSAAYFCASSPSGRGASYEQYFGPGTRLTVT.

This chain uses TRBV5-1 with TRBJ2-7, with 7 bases matching TRBD2. This CDR3 comprises 16 residues. The germline V gene encodes CDR1 SGHRS and CDR2 YFSETQ. J gave up 6 bases and V 3 bases, and 15 bases lay outside the gene matches. CDR3 residues: CASSSPRGAGPLEQYF. The CDR3 nucleotides read TGCGCCAGCAGCTCCCCCCGGGGAGCGGGACCCCTCGAGCAGTACTTC. Filled out from reference TRBV5-1 and TRBJ2-7, the complete variable domain reads KAGVTQTPRYLIKTRGQQVTLSCSPISGHRSVSWYQQTPGQGLQFLFEYFSETQRNKGNFPGRFSGRQFSNSRSEMNVSTLELGDSALYLCASSSPRGAGPLEQYFGPGTRLTVT.

This clone was seen more than once but under ten times. The CDR3 sequence: CASSFQGGEKLFF. The CDR3 bases are TGTGCCAGCAGCTTCCAGGGCGGTGAAAAACTGTTTTTT. The genes are TRBV7-6 and TRBJ1-4; tentative D call: TRBD1 (5 bases). Trimming pared 3 bases from V and 7 bases from J, leaving 9 bases between. The CDR3 extends over 13 amino acids. From germline, CDR1 is SGHVS and CDR2 FNYEAQ.

The gene calls are TRBV19 and TRBJ1-5; tentatively, D is TRBD1 (6 bases). V was pared by 9 bases and J by 6 bases, with 21 bases between. The CDR3 is made up of 15 amino acids. CDR1 is LNHDA, CDR2 SQIVND, per germline (reference sequence). Here the CDR3 reads CASTQQGFSRQPQHF. CDR3 DNA: TGTGCCAGCACACAACAGGGATTTTCACGTCAGCCCCAGCATTTT. Based on the CDR3 plus reference TRBV19 and TRBJ1-5, the full variable domain is DGGITQSPKYLFRKEGQNVTLSCEQNLNHDAMYWYRQDPGQGLRLIYYSQIVNDFQKGDIAEGYSVSREKKESFPLTVTSAQKNPTAFYLCASTQQGFSRQPQHFGDGTRLSIL.

The rearrangement uses TRBV4-2 and TRBJ1-5; D gene uncertain. The germline V and J ends were trimmed by 0 bases and 7 bases, with 10 bases remaining between them. Germline CDR1 is LGHNA and CDR2 is YNFKEQ. The CDR3 runs 14 residues. The CDR3 region has the DNA TGTGCCAGCAGCCAAGATCGGGGAAAGCAGCCCCAGCATTTT. It encodes CASSQDRGKQPQHF.

Details on this clone: One end of the junction fails to match germline, which may point to a read error. V and J are TRBV6-1 and TRBJ2-4, with a tentative D call TRBD1 (5 bases). Germline V gene sequence: CDR1 MNHNS, CDR2 SASEGT. The CDR3 contains 16 residues. This CDR3 reads CASSEARTIYENSQYF. CDR3 DNA sequence: TGTGCCAGCAGTGAAGCCCGGACAATTTACGAAAACAGTCAGTACTTC.

Ten or more counts support this clone. V gene TRBV5-1 combines with J gene TRBJ2-2; 11 bases line up with TRBD2. CDR3 length: 14 amino acids. Germline CDR1 is SGHRS and CDR2 is YFSETQ. With 4 bases clipped from V and 7 bases from J, the junction kept 3 bases outside the gene matches. The CDR3 DNA follows: TGCGCCAGCAGCGCCGGGACTAGCGGCGGGGAGCTGTTTTTT. As protein: CASSAGTSGGELFF.

V usage is TRBV6-6 and J usage is TRBJ1-2; 7 bases are shared with TRBD1. CDR1 MNHNY and CDR2 SVGAGI come from the germline V gene (reference sequence). V gave up 7 bases and J gave up 4 bases; unmatched junction bases: 6. CDR3 size: 13 residues. DNA of the CDR3: TGTGCCAGCACCCAGGGACAGATCTATGGCTACACCTTC. It is translated as CASTQGQIYGYTF.

This clone occurred a few times. The rearrangement uses TRBV19 and TRBJ2-3, with TRBD2 matching 11 bases. The CDR3 runs 15 residues. Germline lookup yields CDR1 LNHDA and CDR2 SQIVND (reference sequence). With 5 bases clipped from V and 5 bases from J, the junction kept 6 bases outside the gene matches. CDR3 DNA: TGTGCCAGTAGTCCCCAACTAGCGGGGGTAGATACGCAGTATTTT. Its protein is CASSPQLAGVDTQYF.

This clone was counted a few times. This rearrangement joins TRBV21-1 to TRBJ2-2; TRBD1, the table's D call, was not compared with the DNA. TRBV21-1 is designated a pseudogene. The CDR3 spans 16 residues. This CDR3 is CASSKGTGGVHGELFF. In DNA form, the CDR3 reads TGTGCCAGCAGCAAGGGGACAGGGGGCGTCCACGGGGAGCTGTTTTTT.

In the case of this clone: The junction departs from germline at one end; a sequencing error may be responsible. The chain links TRBV7-9 to TRBJ2-7; a weak D match, TRBD1 (5 bases). This CDR3 region has 16 residues. Germline V lookup: CDR1 SEHNR, CDR2 FQNEAQ (reference sequence). The CDR3 DNA reads TGTTCCAGCAGCTTAATTCAGGGCAGACAATCCTACGAGCAGTACTTC. Translated: CSSSLIQGRQSYEQYF.

V usage is TRBV29-1 and J usage is TRBJ1-1, with TRBD1 matching 7 bases. CDR1 is SQVTM, CDR2 ANQGSEA, per germline. V lost 4 bases to trimming and J lost 0 bases; unmatched junction nucleotides: 2. This CDR3 has 13 residues. CDR3 bases: TGCAGCGTTGCTGGACAGGTGAACACTGAAGCTTTCTTT. Its protein is CSVAGQVNTEAFF. The whole variable domain, filled in from reference TRBV29-1 and TRBJ1-1, reads SAVISQKPSRDICQRGTSLTIQCQVDSQVTMMFWYRQQPGQSLTLIATANQGSEATYESGFVIDKFPISRPNLTFSTLTVSNMSPEDSSIYLCSVAGQVNTEAFFGQGTRLTVV.

J is TRBJ2-5 and V is TRBV15; tentatively, D is TRBD2 (6 bases). The germline gives CDR1 LNHNV, CDR2 YYDKDF (reference sequence). There are 15 residues in the CDR3. Trimming stripped 1 base from V and 4 bases from J, with 13 bases between. The CDR3 loop is CATSRVDGGLETQYF. CDR3 sequence (DNA): TGTGCCACCAGCAGAGTCGACGGGGGATTAGAGACCCAGTACTTC.

The rearrangement joins TRBV2 to TRBJ2-3, with 7 bases that match TRBD2. This CDR3 comprises 15 residues. Trimming took 2 bases from V and 4 from J; bases not matched to a gene: 6. CDR1 SNHLY and CDR2 FYNNEI come from the germline V gene. As DNA, the CDR3 is TGTGCCAGCAGTGAATTGCGGGAGCCCCCAGATACGCAGTATTTT. Protein product: CASSELREPPDTQYF.

The chain recombines TRBV20-1 with TRBJ1-2; D perhaps matches TRBD1 (6 bases). V was cut by 2 bases and J by 5 bases, with 6 bases left in between. Germline CDR1 is DFQATT and CDR2 is SNEGSKA (reference sequence). CDR3 length equals 11 residues. As DNA, the CDR3 is TGCAGTGCTAGACAGGGGTATGGCTACACCTTC. It yields the protein CSARQGYGYTF.

V gene TRBV9 combines with J gene TRBJ2-1; 15 nucleotides match TRBD2. The ends lost 3 bases at V and 2 bases at J; junction bases unmatched: 3. The CDR3 runs 17 residues. From germline, CDR1 is SGDLS and CDR2 YYNGEE. CDR3 protein: CASSAGLAGGPYNEQFF. CDR3 bases: TGTGCCAGCAGCGCGGGACTAGCGGGAGGCCCCTACAATGAGCAGTTCTTC. Supplemented by reference TRBV9 and TRBJ2-1, the full variable domain reads DSGVTQTPKHLITATGQRVTLRCSPRSGDLSVYWYQQSLDQGLQFLIQYYNGEERAKGNILERFSAQQFPDLHSELNLSSLELGDSALYFCASSAGLAGGPYNEQFFGPGTRLTVL.

V usage is TRBV5-6 and J usage is TRBJ2-5; 12 bases line up with TRBD2. CDR3 length: 18 amino acids. Germline assignment: CDR1 SGHDT and CDR2 YYEEEE. The V and J ends lost 5 bases and 1 base, in that order; junction bases with no gene match: 12. The CDR3 DNA reads TGTGCCAGCAGTACCCGAAGACTAGCGGGGGCCCTCCAAGAGACCCAGTACTTC. The encoded protein is CASSTRRLAGALQETQYF. The variable domain in full, completed from reference TRBV5-6 and TRBJ2-5, reads DAGVTQSPTHLIKTRGQQVTLRCSPKSGHDTVSWYQQALGQGPQFIFQYYEEEERQRGNFPDRFSGHQFPNYSSELNVNALLLGDSALYLCASSTRRLAGALQETQYFGPGTRLLVL.

The V call is TRBV2, the J call TRBJ2-3; 7 bases fit TRBD2. J was trimmed by 4 bases and V by 10 bases; bases with no gene match: 17. The CDR3 loop spans 16 amino acids. Germline-derived CDR1 and CDR2 are SNHLY and FYNNEI. The CDR3 DNA sequence: TGTGCCATGAAACCTGCTGGCGGGAGAGGATCAGATACGCAGTATTTT. Its protein product is CAMKPAGGRGSDTQYF.